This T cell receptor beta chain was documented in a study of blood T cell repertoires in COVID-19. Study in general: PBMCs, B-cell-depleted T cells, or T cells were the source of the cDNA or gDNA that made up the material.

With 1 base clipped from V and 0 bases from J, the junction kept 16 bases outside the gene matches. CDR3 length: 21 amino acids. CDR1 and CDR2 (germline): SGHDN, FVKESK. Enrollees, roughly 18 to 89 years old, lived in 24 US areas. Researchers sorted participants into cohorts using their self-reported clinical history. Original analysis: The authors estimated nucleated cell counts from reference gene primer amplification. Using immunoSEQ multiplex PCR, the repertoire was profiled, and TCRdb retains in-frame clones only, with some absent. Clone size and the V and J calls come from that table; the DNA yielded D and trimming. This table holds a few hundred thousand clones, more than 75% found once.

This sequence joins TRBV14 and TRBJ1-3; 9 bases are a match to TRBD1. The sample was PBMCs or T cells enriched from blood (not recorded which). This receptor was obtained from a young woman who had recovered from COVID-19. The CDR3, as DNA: TGTGCCAGCAGCCAAGGGGACAGGGTGGCTGGGGGCCTCCTCTCTGGAAACACCATATATTTT. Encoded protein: CASSQGDRVAGGLLSGNTIYF.